This TCR beta chain was identified during a study of blood T cells in healthy people across ages. This CDR3 region has 15 residues. V was shortened by 2 bases and J by 3 bases, with 10 bases between the two germline ends. Germline V CDR1 and CDR2: MNHNS, SASEGT. Primers used in a second PCR of roughly 6 to 11 cycles were a sample-barcoded 5' primer and a J-beta primer mix. TCRdb re-derived calls from the 5' RACE reads in MiXCR, one entry per CDR3 protein. In the table there are about 830,000 distinct CDR3 sequences, 55% to 65% of which are singletons. The sample consisted of blood. The origin of this receptor is a man in his thirties or forties in good health. V is TRBV6-1 and J is TRBJ2-2, with D tentatively TRBD1 (6 bases). The CDR3 DNA reads TGTGCCAGCAGTGAAAGTACAGGGTACACCGGGGAGCTGTTTTTT. Its protein product is CASSESTGYTGELFF.